This T cell receptor (beta chain) was recorded in a study of blood T cells in healthy people across ages. Regarding the study as a whole: Age brought a roughly linear fall in TCR beta diversity measured per million T cells.

This clonotype was observed many times. The target antigen is unknown. A J-beta primer mix and a sample-barcoded 5' primer were used in a second PCR of roughly 6 to 11 cycles. MiXCR was run by TCRdb on the 5' RACE reads, yielding one entry per CDR3 protein. The sample carries fewer than 1,200,000 distinct CDR3 sequences, about 23% recorded once. CDR3 length: 16 amino acids. Per germline, CDR1 MNHEY and CDR2 SVGAGI. V was trimmed by 6 bases and J by 3 bases, leaving 19 bases between them. This sample also appeared in a second study, on T cells of mothers and their children. From that second work: The effect of thymic selection on TCR recombination output is similar between related and unrelated pairs.

This receptor was identified in a girl between 2 and 10 years old in good health. The material sequenced was blood. This chain connects TRBV6-5 to TRBJ2-3; D gene ambiguous. The CDR3 reads CASRPVVARSTDTQYF. The CDR3 DNA follows: TGTGCCAGCAGGCCCGTAGTAGCAAGAAGTACAGATACGCAGTATTTT.